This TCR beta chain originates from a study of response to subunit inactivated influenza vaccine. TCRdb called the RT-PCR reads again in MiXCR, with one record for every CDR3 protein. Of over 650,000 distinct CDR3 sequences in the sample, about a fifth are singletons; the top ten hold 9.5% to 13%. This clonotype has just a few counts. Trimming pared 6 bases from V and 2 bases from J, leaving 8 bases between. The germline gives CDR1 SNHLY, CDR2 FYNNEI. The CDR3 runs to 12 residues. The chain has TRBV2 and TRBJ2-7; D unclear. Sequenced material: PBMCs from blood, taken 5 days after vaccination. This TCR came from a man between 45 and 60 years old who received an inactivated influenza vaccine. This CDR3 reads CASRGLPYEQYF. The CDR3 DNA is TGTGCCAGCAGAGGGTTACCCTACGAGCAGTACTTC.